This TCR beta chain was captured by sequencing in a study of graft-versus-host responses after intestinal transplantation. Across the study: Recipients received multivisceral, liver-intestinal, or isolated intestinal transplants. Anti-thymocyte globulin was used for induction in all recipients, who then took tacrolimus and steroids for around 3 years. Study-level points and caveats: Individuals who had graft-donor T cell macrochimerism had allografts that showed high graft-versus-host to host-versus-graft clonal ratios. Early post-transplant HvG declines showed an association with peak circulating GvH clone levels.

The method was immunoSEQ multiplex PCR; TCRdb's version includes in-frame clones alone and lacks a portion of them. The repertoire holds 35,000 to 45,000 clones, with approximately 96% as singletons. Notes on this clone: Its specificity is unknown.

The germline V and J ends were trimmed by 3 bases and 1 base, with 6 bases remaining between them. Germline V gene data show CDR1 as MNHEY and CDR2 as SVGAGI. The CDR3 runs 14 residues. The chain uses TRBV6-5 and TRBJ2-2; no clear D. The sequence was obtained from a human patient who received an intestinal transplant, so some T cells may come from the graft donor. This material consisted of PBMCs, taken 16 days after intestinal transplant. Here the CDR3 DNA reads TGTGCCAGCAGTTATGGCGGGAACACCGGGGAGCTGTTTTTT. It translates to CASSYGGNTGELFF.